These 22 T cell receptor beta chains came from one sample sequenced in a study of graft-versus-host responses after intestinal transplantation. No antigen has been identified for these receptors. Only in-frame clones appear in the TCRdb table, and some are missing; sequencing was by immunoSEQ multiplex PCR. The sample yields under 90,000 clones, 75% to 95% seen once. The sequencing here drew on unstimulated CD4+ T cells sorted from spleen or lymph node cells, taken before transplant. The source is a human donor who was the organ donor for an intestinal transplant.

The V call is TRBV11-2, the J call TRBJ2-3; a possible D gene is TRBD1 (6 bases). This CDR3 is 15 amino acids long. The germline CDR1 and CDR2 sequences are SGHAT and FQNNGV. V was cut by 0 bases and J by 2 bases, with 9 bases left in between. CDR3 in DNA: TGTGCCAGCAGCTTAGACTGGACAGACACAGATACGCAGTATTTT. Encoded protein: CASSLDWTDTDTQYF. The full variable domain, completed using reference TRBV11-2 and TRBJ2-3, is EAGVAQSPRYKIIEKRQSVAFWCNPISGHATLYWYQQILGQGPKLLIQFQNNGVVDDSQLPKDRFSAERLKGVDSTLKIQPAKLEDSAVYLCASSLDWTDTDTQYFGPGTRLTVL.

The chain links TRBV11-2 to TRBJ2-1; 7 nucleotides align to TRBD2. The CDR3 loop spans 13 amino acids. Trimming cost V 0 bases and J 8 bases; bases outside gene matches: 1. CDR1 is SGHAT, CDR2 FQNNGV, per germline. Here the CDR3 DNA reads TGTGCCAGCAGCTTAGATCGGGGGGATGAGCAGTTCTTC. The encoded protein is CASSLDRGDEQFF. The entire variable domain, with the rest obtained from reference TRBV11-2 and TRBJ2-1, is as follows: EAGVAQSPRYKIIEKRQSVAFWCNPISGHATLYWYQQILGQGPKLLIQFQNNGVVDDSQLPKDRFSAERLKGVDSTLKIQPAKLEDSAVYLCASSLDRGDEQFFGPGTRLTVL.

This rearrangement joins TRBV7-2 to TRBJ2-7; D is uncertain. Trimming cost V 2 bases and J 4 bases, with 3 bases left between them. This CDR3 comprises 11 residues. Germline assignment: CDR1 SGHTA and CDR2 FQGNSA. The CDR3 is CASSLRYEQYF. In nucleotides, the CDR3 is TGTGCCAGCAGCTTACGGTACGAGCAGTACTTC.

V is TRBV28 and J is TRBJ2-2; 7 bases are shared with TRBD2. Trimming cost V 4 bases and J 7 bases; bases outside gene matches: 12. The CDR3 totals 16 residues. The germline V gene has CDR1 MDHEN and CDR2 SYDVKM. The CDR3 region has the DNA TGTGCCAGCAGTTCTTCTAGCGGTCAGAGGTACGGGGAGCTGTTTTTT. Residues: CASSSSSGQRYGELFF.

The V and J genes are TRBV5-4 and TRBJ2-6; the D is unclear. Germline lookup yields CDR1 SGHNT and CDR2 YYREEE (reference sequence). This CDR3 spans 15 amino acids. V lost 0 bases to trimming and J lost 3 bases, with 7 bases between them. This CDR3 is CASSLGGVGANVLTF. For the CDR3, the DNA is TGTGCCAGCAGCTTGGGAGGCGTTGGGGCCAACGTCCTGACTTTC.

This chain connects TRBV20-1 to TRBJ1-2, with D possibly matching TRBD1 (6 bases). CDR3 length: 10 residues. CDR1 is DFQATT and CDR2 is SNEGSKA in the germline V gene (reference sequence). Trimming took 4 bases from V and 8 from J, leaving 8 bases between them. CDR3: CSATGTGYTF. CDR3 nucleotide sequence: TGCAGTGCTACCGGGACAGGCTACACCTTC.

CDR3 amino acids: CASSPMTSGIKVKTQYF. The DNA for the CDR3 is TGTGCCAGCAGCCCGATGACTAGCGGCATCAAGGTTAAGACCCAGTACTTC. The gene calls are TRBV27 and TRBJ2-5; 9 bases are shared with TRBD2. Per the germline V gene, CDR1 is MNHEY and CDR2 is SMNVEV (reference sequence). With V trimmed by 6 bases and J by 6 bases, 17 bases remained unmatched. This CDR3 region has 17 residues.

The gene calls are TRBV19 and TRBJ2-5, with D tentatively TRBD1 (5 bases). Germline V CDR1 and CDR2: LNHDA, SQIVND (reference sequence). This CDR3 spans 13 amino acids. Deletions cut 8 bases from V and 1 base from J, with 11 bases between. The CDR3 bases are TGTGCCAGTGCTAGTGGGGCCCAAGAGACCCAGTACTTC. This translates into CASASGAQETQYF.

V is TRBV5-1 and J is TRBJ1-1; weak D call: TRBD1 (6 bases). Germline assignment: CDR1 SGHRS and CDR2 YFSETQ. V lost 4 bases and J lost 0, with 10 bases in between. This CDR3 comprises 14 residues. The CDR3 loop reads CASSPPGVNTEAFF. In DNA, the CDR3 is TGCGCCAGCAGCCCCCCAGGGGTGAACACTGAAGCTTTCTTT.

Regarding this clone: A junction boundary mismatches the germline segment, possibly from a read error. The gene calls are TRBV5-1 and TRBJ1-1; no definite D call. Germline V gene lookup returns CDR1 SGHRS and CDR2 YFSETQ. This CDR3 contains 14 residues. CDR3 loop: CASSLFQAGTEALF. CDR3 sequence (DNA): TGCGCCAGCAGCTTGTTCCAGGCCGGCACTGAAGCTCTCTTT.

This chain connects TRBV28 to TRBJ1-5; D not certain. Trimming removed 2 bases at V and 5 bases at J, with 4 bases between. Germline CDR1 reads MDHEN; CDR2 reads SYDVKM. The CDR3 spans 12 residues. CDR3 protein: CASSLLHQPQHF. The DNA for the CDR3 is TGTGCCAGCAGTTTACTCCATCAGCCCCAGCATTTT.

V gene TRBV9 combines with J gene TRBJ2-3, with TRBD2 as a possible D gene (7 bases). Germline V gene lookup returns CDR1 SGDLS and CDR2 YYNGEE. This CDR3 has 18 amino acids. The V end lost 4 bases, the J end lost 0 bases, and 21 bases lay between the germline ends. The CDR3 spells CASSPRGGWTSSTDTQYF. CDR3 in DNA: TGTGCCAGCAGCCCAAGGGGGGGGTGGACATCGAGCACAGATACGCAGTATTTT.

The CDR3, as DNA: TGTGCTAGTGCCCCCACCCGGACAGGGGAAGAGACCCAGTACTTC. Translating gives CASAPTRTGEETQYF. The V call is TRBV12-5, the J call TRBJ2-5; 9 bases align to TRBD1. V lost 7 bases and J lost 3; bases outside the gene matches: 9. CDR1 and CDR2 from the germline V gene are LGHNT and FRNRAP. The CDR3 extends over 15 amino acids.

The V call is TRBV2, the J call TRBJ2-3, with 7 bases matching TRBD2. In germline, CDR1 is SNHLY, CDR2 FYNNEI. This CDR3 has 15 residues. V lost 2 bases, J lost 8 bases, and 10 bases stayed unmatched. CDR3 amino acids: CASSEKGRAAGTQYF. CDR3 nucleotides: TGTGCCAGCAGTGAAAAGGGGAGGGCCGCCGGTACGCAGTATTTT.

The chain links TRBV7-9 to TRBJ1-1; 9 bases fit TRBD1. The CDR3 contains 14 residues. The V gene's germline CDR1 is SEHNR and CDR2 FQNEAQ (reference sequence). Trimming at V came to 2 bases and at J to 5 bases, leaving 3 bases not matched to a gene. This CDR3 reads CASSLRQGDTEAFF. The CDR3 coding sequence is TGTGCCAGCAGCTTACGACAGGGGGATACTGAAGCTTTCTTT.

The chain uses TRBV5-4 and TRBJ1-2, with 7 bases aligning to TRBD1. J was trimmed by 6 bases and V by 3 bases; bases with no gene match: 5. This CDR3 comprises 13 residues. Germline CDR1 reads SGHNT; CDR2 reads YYREEE (reference sequence). CDR3 loop: CASSSGTENGYTF. CDR3 nucleotide sequence: TGTGCCAGCAGCTCCGGGACAGAAAATGGCTACACCTTC.

Here the CDR3 reads CASSSRRGDEETQYF. As DNA, the CDR3 is TGTGCCAGCAGCTCGCGGCGGGGGGATGAAGAGACCCAGTACTTC. The rearrangement links TRBV5-4 to TRBJ2-5; 8 nucleotides agree with TRBD2. Germline CDR1 reads SGHNT; CDR2 reads YYREEE (reference sequence). V lost 3 bases, J lost 3 bases, and 7 bases stayed unmatched. This CDR3 is built from 15 residues.

The chain has TRBV7-3 and TRBJ2-1; 11 bases line up with TRBD2. Germline CDR1 is SGHTA and CDR2 is FQGTGA. There are 17 residues in the CDR3. J was trimmed by 5 bases and V by 5 bases; bases with no gene match: 11. The CDR3, as DNA: TGTGCCAGCAGCCCGGTAGCGGGAGGGGGTTGGAACAATGAGCAGTTCTTC. Amino acids: CASSPVAGGGWNNEQFF.

This clone was counted a single time. This chain links TRBV12-5 with TRBJ2-5; D might be TRBD1 (6 bases). CDR3 length equals 14 residues. Germline V CDR1 and CDR2: LGHNT, FRNRAP. The ends were cut back, 6 bases at V and 1 base at J, with 12 bases in the middle. As DNA, the CDR3 is TGTGCTAGTGGGCAATCGACAGGCCAAGAGACCCAGTACTTC. Residues: CASGQSTGQETQYF.

The J gene is TRBJ2-7, the V gene TRBV4-2; possible D gene TRBD2, 5 bases. The germline V gene has CDR1 LGHNA and CDR2 YNFKEQ. V was clipped by 1 base and J by 0 bases, with 10 bases between them. This CDR3 is 15 amino acids long. CDR3 nucleotides: TGTGCCAGCAGCCAAGTAGCCAGCGGCTCCTACGAGCAGTACTTC. It specifies CASSQVASGSYEQYF.

In regard to this clone: Distinct nucleotide sequences in the sample also encode this CDR3. This chain uses TRBV5-1 with TRBJ2-3, with TRBD2 matching over 11 bases. From germline, CDR1 is SGHRS and CDR2 YFSETQ. This CDR3 is built from 17 residues. The V gene end was trimmed by 5 bases and the J gene end by 4 bases; junction bases not matched to a gene: 12. This CDR3 is CASSQELAGAGADTQYF. CDR3 in DNA: TGCGCCAGCAGTCAGGAACTAGCGGGAGCGGGAGCAGATACGCAGTATTTT.

The chain recombines TRBV5-5 with TRBJ2-3, with TRBD2 matching over 8 bases. J lost 4 bases, V lost 2 bases, and 9 bases had no gene match. This CDR3 has 16 residues. CDR1 and CDR2 (germline): SGHKS, YYEKEE (reference sequence). CDR3 DNA: TGTGCCAGCAGCTTTCATGTCGGGGGGGCCTCAGATACGCAGTATTTT. Protein: CASSFHVGGASDTQYF. Looking up the rest from reference TRBV5-5 and TRBJ2-3 gives the full variable domain: DAGVTQSPTHLIKTRGQQVTLRCSPISGHKSVSWYQQVLGQGPQFIFQYYEKEERGRGNFPDRFSARQFPNYSSELNVNALLLGDSALYLCASSFHVGGASDTQYFGPGTRLTVL.